This T cell receptor beta chain stems from a study of T cells in Graves' hyperthyroidism and ophthalmopathy. The germline V and J ends were trimmed by 0 bases and 4 bases, with 9 bases remaining between them. Germline loops: CDR1 SEHNR, CDR2 FQNEAQ (reference sequence). The CDR3 length is 14 residues. TCR beta CDR3 sequences were amplified from RNA transcripts. The study used the HTBI primer set for a first-round RT-PCR of the TCR CDR3. In TCRdb, the multiplex PCR reads were re-called with MiXCR into one record per CDR3 protein. The sample contains more than 450,000 distinct CDR3 sequences, roughly 21% of which appear only once.

This chain connects TRBV7-9 to TRBJ1-1, with unresolved D. The sample was blood. The TCR was taken from a man aged 40-55 years with Graves' ophthalmopathy. This CDR3 reads CASSLAPGFTEAFF. In nucleotides, the CDR3 is TGTGCCAGCAGCTTAGCCCCGGGATTCACTGAAGCTTTCTTT.